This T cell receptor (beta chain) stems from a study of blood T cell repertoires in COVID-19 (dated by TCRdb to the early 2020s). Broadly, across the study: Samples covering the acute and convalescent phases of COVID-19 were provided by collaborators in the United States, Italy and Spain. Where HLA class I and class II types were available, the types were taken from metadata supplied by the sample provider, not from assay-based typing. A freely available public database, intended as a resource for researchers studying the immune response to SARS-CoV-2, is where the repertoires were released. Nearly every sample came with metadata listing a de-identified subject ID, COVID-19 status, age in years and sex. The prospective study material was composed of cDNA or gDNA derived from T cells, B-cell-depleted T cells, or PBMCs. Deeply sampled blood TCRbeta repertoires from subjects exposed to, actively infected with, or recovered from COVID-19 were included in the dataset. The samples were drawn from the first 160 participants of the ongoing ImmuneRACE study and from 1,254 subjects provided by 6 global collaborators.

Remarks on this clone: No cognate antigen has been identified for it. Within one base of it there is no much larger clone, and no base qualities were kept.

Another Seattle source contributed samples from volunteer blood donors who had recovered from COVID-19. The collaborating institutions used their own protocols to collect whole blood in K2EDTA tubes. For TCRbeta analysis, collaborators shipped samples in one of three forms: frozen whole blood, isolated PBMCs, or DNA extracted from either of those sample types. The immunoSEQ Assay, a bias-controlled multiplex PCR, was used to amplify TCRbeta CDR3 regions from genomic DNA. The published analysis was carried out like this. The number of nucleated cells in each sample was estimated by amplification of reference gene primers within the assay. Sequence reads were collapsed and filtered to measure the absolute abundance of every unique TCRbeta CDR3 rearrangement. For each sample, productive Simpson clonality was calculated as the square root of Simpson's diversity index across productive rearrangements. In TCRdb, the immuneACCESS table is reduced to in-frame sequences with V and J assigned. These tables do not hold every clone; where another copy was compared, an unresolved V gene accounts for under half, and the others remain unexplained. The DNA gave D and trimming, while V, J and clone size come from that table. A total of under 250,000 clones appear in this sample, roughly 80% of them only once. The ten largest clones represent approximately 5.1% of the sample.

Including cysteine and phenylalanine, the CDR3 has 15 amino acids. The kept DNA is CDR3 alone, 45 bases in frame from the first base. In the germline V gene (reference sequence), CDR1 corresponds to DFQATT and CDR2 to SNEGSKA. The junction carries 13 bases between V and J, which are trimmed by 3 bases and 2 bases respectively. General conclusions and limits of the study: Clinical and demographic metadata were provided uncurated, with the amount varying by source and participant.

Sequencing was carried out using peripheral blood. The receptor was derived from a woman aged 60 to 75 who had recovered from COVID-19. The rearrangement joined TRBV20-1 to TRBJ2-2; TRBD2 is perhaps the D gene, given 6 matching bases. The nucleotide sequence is TGCAGTGCTAGTGGGGACTTCCTAAACACCGGGGAGCTGTTTTTT. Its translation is CSASGDFLNTGELFF.